Presented here are 17 T cell receptor beta chains from one specimen sequenced in a study of T cell changes during pregnancy in multiple sclerosis. Generated by immunoSEQ multiplex PCR, the TCRdb table keeps only in-frame clones and is missing some. The table lists 35,000 to 45,000 clones, nearly 90% of them singletons, with roughly 0.9% in the top ten. Sequencing used CD4+ T cells from peripheral blood mononuclear cells, obtained after pregnancy. All receptors derive from a female donor with multiple sclerosis, enrolled in a pregnancy study.

This sequence joins TRBV2 and TRBJ1-5; tentative D call: TRBD1 (5 bases). V gave up 6 bases and J gave up 1 base, with 13 bases separating them. Germline loops: CDR1 SNHLY, CDR2 FYNNEI. This CDR3 is built from 15 residues. In nucleotides, the CDR3 is TGTGCCAGCAGGAGGTCAGGGTTGAGCAATCAGCCCCAGCATTTT. This gives the protein CASRRSGLSNQPQHF.

The chain recombines TRBV7-3 with TRBJ2-2; 15 bases agree with TRBD2. This CDR3 has 20 amino acids. From germline, CDR1 is SGHTA and CDR2 FQGTGA. The V segment lost 5 bases and the J segment 6 bases; nucleotides outside the gene matches: 16. Here the CDR3 reads CASSLRPRTSGGADAGELFF. The CDR3 DNA follows: TGTGCCAGCAGCCTGCGGCCTCGGACTAGCGGGGGGGCCGACGCCGGGGAGCTGTTTTTT.

The chain employs TRBV2 and TRBJ1-6, with a possible D match to TRBD1 (6 bases). This CDR3 spans 19 amino acids. Trimming pared 8 bases from V and 13 bases from J, leaving 36 bases between. Per the germline V gene, CDR1 is SNHLY and CDR2 is FYNNEI. CDR3 sequence: CASWVGWGQQGKSSSPLHF. As DNA, the CDR3 is TGTGCCAGCTGGGTGGGCTGGGGCCAACAGGGAAAGAGTTCTTCGCCCCTCCACTTT.

The chain combines TRBV11-1 with TRBJ2-1, with a weak D call TRBD2 (5 bases). The CDR3 runs 15 residues. The V end lost 8 bases, the J end lost 3 bases, and 17 bases lay between the germline ends. Germline CDR1 reads SGHAT; CDR2 reads FQDESV (reference sequence). The CDR3 nucleotides read TGTGCCAGCTCACTAGACAACAACTTCTACAATGAGCAGTTCTTC. Its protein is CASSLDNNFYNEQFF.

This chain joins TRBV10-3 and TRBJ1-2; weak D call: TRBD1 (5 bases). Germline lookup yields CDR1 ENHRY and CDR2 SYGVKD. CDR3 length: 14 residues. The germline V and J ends were trimmed by 2 bases and 2 bases, with 9 bases remaining between them. The CDR3 loop is CAISEQQANYGYTF. The CDR3, as DNA: TGTGCCATCAGTGAGCAACAGGCGAACTATGGCTACACCTTC.

This rearrangement joins TRBV7-3 to TRBJ2-1; possibly TRBD1 for D (6 bases). The CDR3 extends over 13 amino acids. CDR1 SGHTA and CDR2 FQGTGA come from the germline V gene. V lost 5 bases and J 7 bases, leaving 12 bases between the germline ends. The CDR3, as DNA: TGTGCCAGCAGCGAAAGGGGGATGAATGAGCAGTTCTTC. It translates to CASSERGMNEQFF.

The chain joins TRBV7-3 to TRBJ2-3; D is unresolved. With 5 bases removed from V and 6 bases from J, the gap between germline ends came to 18 bases. This CDR3 spans 15 amino acids. The germline gives CDR1 SGHTA, CDR2 FQGTGA. The CDR3 reads CASSMTGSPGDTQYF. For the CDR3, the DNA is TGTGCCAGCAGCATGACCGGGTCGCCCGGGGATACGCAGTATTTT.

This clone was found a few times. The chain joins TRBV2 to TRBJ1-1; maybe TRBD1 (6 bases). Germline V gene data show CDR1 as SNHLY and CDR2 as FYNNEI. Trimming left V 5 bases short and J 1 base short, with 8 bases between. The CDR3 is made up of 13 amino acids. CDR3 protein: CASSLQGNTEAFF. The CDR3 DNA is TGTGCCAGCAGTTTACAGGGGAACACTGAAGCTTTCTTT.

About this clone: This same CDR3 is encoded by further DNA sequences in the sample. The rearrangement uses TRBV7-3 and TRBJ2-1, with 12 bases matching TRBD2. In germline, CDR1 is SGHTA, CDR2 FQGTGA. V lost 3 bases and J lost 5; bases outside the gene matches: 2. The CDR3 totals 15 residues. CDR3: CASSFGLAGNNEQFF. In nucleotides, the CDR3 is TGTGCCAGCAGCTTCGGACTAGCGGGGAACAATGAGCAGTTCTTC.

The CDR3 DNA is TGTGCCAGCAGCTTAGCAGGGGGCTATGGCTACACCTTC. Translated: CASSLAGGYGYTF. V gene TRBV7-2 combines with J gene TRBJ1-2; D is perhaps TRBD1 (6 bases). This CDR3 comprises 13 residues. Looked up from germline, CDR1 is SGHTA and CDR2 is FQGNSA. Trimming shortened V by 0 bases and J by 4 bases, and 6 bases separated the two germline ends.

The DNA of the CDR3 is TGTGCCAGCAGCTTGGAGCAGGGGGCTTTCACTGAAGCTTTCTTT. This translates into CASSLEQGAFTEAFF. V gene TRBV5-4 combines with J gene TRBJ1-1; 8 bases map to TRBD1. J was trimmed by 4 bases and V by 0 bases; bases with no gene match: 5. The CDR3 consists of 15 residues. The germline V gene has CDR1 SGHNT and CDR2 YYREEE (reference sequence).

This sequence joins TRBV5-4 and TRBJ1-6; 10 nucleotides match TRBD1. The CDR3 runs 15 residues. Germline V gene sequence: CDR1 SGHNT, CDR2 YYREEE (reference sequence). The V gene end was trimmed by 5 bases and the J gene end by 9 bases; junction bases not matched to a gene: 8. DNA of the CDR3: TGTGCCAGCAGGGAATTTGACAGGGGGCCTTCACCCCTCCACTTT. As protein: CASREFDRGPSPLHF.

J is TRBJ2-7 and V is TRBV9; 13 nucleotides match TRBD2. Germline assignment: CDR1 SGDLS and CDR2 YYNGEE. CDR3 length: 18 amino acids. V dropped 0 bases and J dropped 5; count of bases not matched to a gene: 11. The CDR3 reads CASSVEGGLAGKSNEQYF. For the CDR3, the DNA is TGTGCCAGCAGCGTAGAGGGGGGACTAGCGGGGAAGTCGAACGAGCAGTACTTC.

The gene calls are TRBV6-1 and TRBJ1-1; a weak D match, TRBD1 (6 bases). CDR3 size: 13 residues. Germline lookup yields CDR1 MNHNS and CDR2 SASEGT. V was pared by 8 bases and J by 0 bases, with 10 bases between. CDR3 protein: CASVQGMNTEAFF. The DNA for the CDR3 is TGTGCCAGCGTACAGGGAATGAACACTGAAGCTTTCTTT.

The chain recombines TRBV29-1 with TRBJ2-6, with 8 bases identical to TRBD1. CDR1 and CDR2 from the germline V gene are SQVTM and ANQGSEA. V shed 2 bases, J shed 1 base, and the junction held 1 base outside the gene matches. CDR3 length: 15 residues. Here the CDR3 reads CSVEWTGSGANVLTF. Here the CDR3 DNA reads TGCAGCGTTGAATGGACAGGGTCTGGGGCCAACGTCCTGACTTTC. Full variable domain (rest looked up from reference TRBV29-1 and TRBJ2-6): SAVISQKPSRDICQRGTSLTIQCQVDSQVTMMFWYRQQPGQSLTLIATANQGSEATYESGFVIDKFPISRPNLTFSTLTVSNMSPEDSSIYLCSVEWTGSGANVLTFGAGSRLTVL.

This clone turned up a few times. V and J are TRBV5-1 and TRBJ2-1; TRBD2 agrees at 9 bases. With V trimmed by 1 base and J by 12 bases, 17 bases remained unmatched. Germline V CDR1 and CDR2: SGHRS, YFSETQ. CDR3 length: 17 amino acids. CDR3 DNA: TGCGCCAGCAGCTTGAATCCCGCGGGCGGGGGGGCCGGATTGCAGTTCTTC. Translation: CASSLNPAGGGAGLQFF.

Comment on this clone: This CDR3 is also generated by other DNA sequences in the sample. This chain connects TRBV28 to TRBJ1-1, with 8 bases matching TRBD1. The germline V gene encodes CDR1 MDHEN and CDR2 SYDVKM. After removal of 6 bases from V and 0 bases from J, the junction contained 3 bases not matched to a gene. This CDR3 is 14 amino acids long. CDR3 nucleotides: TGTGCCAGCAGGTCGGACAGGGTGAACACTGAAGCTTTCTTT. The encoded protein is CASRSDRVNTEAFF. The full variable domain, its missing parts supplied by reference TRBV28 and TRBJ1-1, is DVKVTQSSRYLVKRTGEKVFLECVQDMDHENMFWYRQDPGLGLRLIYFSYDVKMKEKGDIPEGYSVSREKKERFSLILESASTNQTSMYLCASRSDRVNTEAFFGQGTRLTVV.